This is a list of T cell receptor beta chains from one sample in a study of blood T cell repertoires in COVID-19. TCRdb's table, derived via immunoSEQ multiplex PCR, lists solely in-frame clones and lacks some. The data contain fewer than 200,000 clones, roughly 80% of them singletons. Sequenced material: peripheral blood. These receptors were obtained from a woman in her sixties or seventies with COVID-19, enrolled during active disease. Both conserved end residues are part of each CDR3. The D gene is left open where the match is weak. Clone size is not always given. Where it is, it says once, few, many or a class for expanded clones.

D gene: NA
V gene: TRBV7-9
clone size: once
J gene: TRBJ2-2
CDR3 DNA: TGTGCCAGCAGCTTAGCGTGGCCGAACACCGGGGAGCTGTTTTTT
CDR3 protein: CASSLAWPNTGELFF

D gene: TRBD2
V gene: TRBV2
clone size: NA
J gene: TRBJ2-1
CDR3 DNA: TGTGCCAGCAGTGATCGGGGGACTAGCGGGGCCGAGGATTACAATGAGCAGTTCTTC
CDR3 protein: CASSDRGTSGAEDYNEQFF

D gene: TRBD2
V gene: TRBV11-3
clone size: once
J gene: TRBJ2-7
CDR3 DNA: TGTGCCAGCAGCTTGGGACTAGCGGGAGGATCCTACGAGCAGTACTTC
CDR3 protein: CASSLGLAGGSYEQYF

D gene: NA
V gene: TRBV10-2
clone size: NA
J gene: TRBJ1-5
CDR3 DNA: TGCGCCTCCGGGGGCAATCAGCCCCAGCATTTT
CDR3 protein: CASGGNQPQHF

D gene: NA
V gene: TRBV7-5
clone size: NA
J gene: TRBJ2-1
CDR3 DNA: TGTGCCAGAAGCTCAGAGGGTGCGGGGACCCCCTACAATGAGCAGTTCTTC
CDR3 protein: CARSSEGAGTPYNEQFF

D gene: NA
V gene: TRBV28
clone size: NA
J gene: TRBJ1-5
CDR3 DNA: TGTGCCACCCGCTCGAGCAGCAATCAGCCCCAGCATTTT
CDR3 protein: CATRSSSNQPQHF

D gene: NA
V gene: TRBV5-1
clone size: NA
J gene: TRBJ2-3
CDR3 DNA: TGCGCCAGCAGCCCGGGACATGAGACCACAGATACGCAGTATTTT
CDR3 protein: CASSPGHETTDTQYF

D gene: TRBD2
V gene: TRBV7-3
clone size: NA
J gene: TRBJ2-1
CDR3 DNA: TGTGCCAGCAGCTTACTAATGAGCGGGAGGGCGGATGAGCAGTTCTTC
CDR3 protein: CASSLLMSGRADEQFF

D gene: NA
V gene: TRBV12-3/TRBV12-4
clone size: NA
J gene: TRBJ1-2
CDR3 DNA: TGTGCCAGCAGTTTGCCGGGGTGGGGCTACACCTTC
CDR3 protein: CASSLPGWGYTF

D gene: NA
V gene: TRBV5-1
clone size: NA
J gene: TRBJ2-2
CDR3 DNA: TGCGCCAGCAGGTTTACTCCGAACACCGGGGAGCTGTTTTTT
CDR3 protein: CASRFTPNTGELFF

D gene: NA
V gene: TRBV5-1
clone size: NA
J gene: TRBJ1-6
CDR3 DNA: TGCGCCAGCAGCTTATCAGGGGCTAATTCACCCCTCCACTTT
CDR3 protein: CASSLSGANSPLHF

D gene: NA
V gene: TRBV20-1
clone size: NA
J gene: TRBJ1-2
CDR3 DNA: TGCAGTGCTAGTCTTACAACTAACTATGGCTACACCTTC
CDR3 protein: CSASLTTNYGYTF

D gene: TRBD1
V gene: TRBV6-1
clone size: NA
J gene: TRBJ2-1
CDR3 DNA: TGTGCCAGCAGTGCTCGGACAGGATCCTTGAATAATGAGCAGTTCTTC
CDR3 protein: CASSARTGSLNNEQFF

D gene: NA
V gene: TRBV5-1
clone size: NA
J gene: TRBJ2-6
CDR3 DNA: TGCGCCAGCAGCTTGGGAGCCTCTGGGGCCAACGTCCTGACTTTC
CDR3 protein: CASSLGASGANVLTF

D gene: TRBD1
V gene: TRBV13
clone size: NA
J gene: TRBJ1-1
CDR3 DNA: TGTGCCAGCAGCCCAGACAGGGTGAACACTGAAGCTTTCTTT
CDR3 protein: CASSPDRVNTEAFF

D gene: TRBD2
V gene: TRBV6-2/TRBV6-3
clone size: NA
J gene: TRBJ2-1
CDR3 DNA: TGTGCCAGCAGTCTAGAGCGGGGCTCCTACAATGAGCAGTTCTTC
CDR3 protein: CASSLERGSYNEQFF

D gene: NA
V gene: TRBV29-1
clone size: NA
J gene: TRBJ2-3
CDR3 DNA: TGCAGCGTGGGGGACGGAGGGCGCCCAGATACGCAGTATTTT
CDR3 protein: CSVGDGGRPDTQYF

D gene: TRBD1
V gene: TRBV5-4
clone size: NA
J gene: TRBJ2-2
CDR3 DNA: TGTGCCAGCAGCTTGGCCGTGACAGGGGTTGGAGCCGGGGAGCTGTTTTTT
CDR3 protein: CASSLAVTGVGAGELFF

D gene: NA
V gene: TRBV19
clone size: NA
J gene: TRBJ1-5
CDR3 DNA: TGTGCCAGTAGTATAGTAGGGGCAGGGTTTTCTCAGCCCCAGCATTTT
CDR3 protein: CASSIVGAGFSQPQHF

D gene: TRBD1
V gene: TRBV27
clone size: NA
J gene: TRBJ1-6
CDR3 DNA: TGTGCCAGCAGTTCCTATTTCGACACCGGAACAGGGGTAAAGACACCCCTCCACTTT
CDR3 protein: CASSSYFDTGTGVKTPLHF

D gene: TRBD1
V gene: TRBV6-4
clone size: NA
J gene: TRBJ2-3
CDR3 DNA: TGTGCCAGCAGTTATAGACCGGGACAGGACACAGATACGCAGTATTTT
CDR3 protein: CASSYRPGQDTDTQYF

D gene: NA
V gene: TRBV27
clone size: NA
J gene: TRBJ1-3
CDR3 DNA: TGTGCCAGCAGCGAGACAGCCCCTGGAAACACCATATATTTT
CDR3 protein: CASSETAPGNTIYF

D gene: TRBD2
V gene: TRBV27
clone size: NA
J gene: TRBJ2-2
CDR3 DNA: TGTGCCAGCAGACCAATGAGCGGGAGGATCAGCACCGGGGAGCTGTTTTTT
CDR3 protein: CASRPMSGRISTGELFF

D gene: TRBD1
V gene: TRBV28
clone size: NA
J gene: TRBJ1-2
CDR3 DNA: TGTGCCAGCAGGCCGACAGGGGGGGGTGGCTACACCTTC
CDR3 protein: CASRPTGGGGYTF

D gene: TRBD1
V gene: TRBV19
clone size: NA
J gene: TRBJ1-1
CDR3 DNA: TGTGCCAGTAGCCGGCCACAGGGGCTAACAACGAACACTGAAGCTTTCTTT
CDR3 protein: CASSRPQGLTTNTEAFF

D gene: TRBD2
V gene: TRBV30
clone size: NA
J gene: TRBJ2-4
CDR3 DNA: TGTGCCTGGAGTCTTACTAGCGGAGTAGCCAAAAACATTCAGTACTTC
CDR3 protein: CAWSLTSGVAKNIQYF

D gene: NA
V gene: TRBV5-1
clone size: NA
J gene: TRBJ1-3
CDR3 DNA: TGCGCCAGCAGCTTGTCGGGTGGAGACACCATATATTTT
CDR3 protein: CASSLSGGDTIYF

D gene: TRBD1
V gene: TRBV5-8
clone size: NA
J gene: TRBJ1-5
CDR3 DNA: TGTGCCAGCAGCTCAGGGACAGAGGGTGATCAGCCCCAGCATTTT
CDR3 protein: CASSSGTEGDQPQHF

D gene: TRBD2
V gene: TRBV5-1
clone size: NA
J gene: TRBJ2-2
CDR3 DNA: TGCGCCAGCAGCTTAACTAGCGGGTCGAACACCGGGGAGCTGTTTTTT
CDR3 protein: CASSLTSGSNTGELFF

D gene: TRBD1
V gene: TRBV3-1/TRBV3-2
clone size: NA
J gene: TRBJ1-1
CDR3 DNA: TGTGCCAGCAGCCAAGGTCAGGGGGGTGGCACTGAAGCTTTCTTT
CDR3 protein: CASSQGQGGGTEAFF

D gene: TRBD1
V gene: TRBV15
clone size: once
J gene: TRBJ2-7
CDR3 DNA: TGTGCCACCAGCGCCCGCCTTGGGACAGGCGTCTACGAGCAGTACTTC
CDR3 protein: CATSARLGTGVYEQYF

D gene: NA
V gene: TRBV5-6
clone size: NA
J gene: TRBJ2-1
CDR3 DNA: TGTGCCAGCAGCGCTACACAGGGTGGCGAGCAGTTCTTC
CDR3 protein: CASSATQGGEQFF

D gene: TRBD1
V gene: TRBV7-3
clone size: NA
J gene: TRBJ2-3
CDR3 DNA: TGTGCCAGCAGCTTAACAGGACAGGGAGTCTCTGGCACAGATACGCAGTATTTT
CDR3 protein: CASSLTGQGVSGTDTQYF

D gene: TRBD2
V gene: TRBV9
clone size: once
J gene: TRBJ2-3
CDR3 DNA: TGTGCCAGCAGCGTATCCACCTGGACTAGCGGGGCTAGCACAGATACGCAGTATTTT
CDR3 protein: CASSVSTWTSGASTDTQYF

D gene: NA
V gene: TRBV2
clone size: NA
J gene: TRBJ1-2
CDR3 DNA: TGTGCCAGCAGTGGGTCCCGGGAGGTTTTTTTC
CDR3 protein: CASSGSREVFF